These 14 T cell receptor delta chains originate from one sample sequenced in a study of gamma delta lymphoproliferative disorders and STAT genes. Genomic DNA from isolated PBMCs served as the sequencing template. TCRdb called clones from the multiplex PCR reads again using CATT. The table shows roughly 1,100 delta-chain clones, with about 1.5% occurring only once. The sample comprised blood. The origin of the receptors is a human donor in good health.

As to this clone: A single base is all that separates this from a far larger clone, so a read error is likely. Different DNA sequences within this sample yield the same CDR3. The rearrangement links TRDV1 to TRDJ1; perhaps TRDD3 as D (5 bases). V dropped 2 bases and J dropped 2 bases, with 18 bases sitting between them. Germline CDR1 is TSWWSYY and CDR2 is QGS. The CDR3 spans 17 residues. The CDR3 DNA is TGTGCTCTTGGGGAAAGGAGGGCAACTAGGGGGACCGATAAACTCATCTTT. Translating it yields CALGERRATRGTDKLIF.

In the case of this clone: TCRdb records a much larger clone's protein for this DNA, with a difference at residue 10 that likely arises from a read error; the protein given is the translation of the DNA. The J gene is TRDJ1, the V gene TRAV38-2/DV8; D remains unclear. Trimming removed 0 bases from V and 8 bases from J, with 20 bases in between. From germline, CDR1 is TSESDYY and CDR2 QEAYKQQN. The CDR3 totals 16 residues. The CDR3, as DNA: TGTGCTTATAGGAGCGTGTGGTACGTGGCTGTAGAAAAACTCATCTTT. Translation gives CAYRSVWYVAVEKLIF.

For this clone: TCRdb lists the protein of a much larger clone for this DNA, which differs at residue 10, so this is likely a read error; the protein given here is translated from the DNA itself. The chain combines TRDV2 with TRDJ1; 8 nucleotides align to TRDD3. Germline V lookup: CDR1 GEAIGNYY, CDR2 EKD. The CDR3 spans 14 residues. CDR3 region: CACDRLGGTVKLIF. Here the CDR3 DNA reads TGTGCCTGTGACAGACTGGGGGGGACCGTTAAACTCATCTTT.

This clone came up a few times. This sequence is one base from a far larger clone and is likely a read error. The sample carries other DNA sequences with the same CDR3. J is TRDJ1 and V is TRAV38-2/DV8; D is possibly TRDD3 (5 bases). The ends were cut back, 9 bases at V and 1 base at J, with 22 bases in the middle. The CDR3 extends over 16 amino acids. Germline CDR1 is TSESDYY and CDR2 is QEAYKQQN. The CDR3 here is CAFEYEEGSTTDKLIF. The CDR3 coding sequence is TGTGCTTTCGAGTACGAAGAGGGGAGTACCACCGATAAACTCATCTTT.

On this clone: This likely stems from a read error, as it lies one base from a far larger clone. The sample contains more than one DNA sequence encoding this CDR3. The rearrangement links TRAV38-2/DV8 to TRDJ1; TRDD3 might be the D (5 bases). The CDR3 is made up of 16 amino acids. Looked up from germline, CDR1 is TSESDYY and CDR2 is QEAYKQQN. Trimming removed 9 bases at V and 5 bases at J, with 26 bases between. The CDR3 nucleotides read TGTGCTTTCGAGTACGAAGAGGGGAGCACCACTGATAAACTCATCTTT. Amino acids: CAFEYEEGSTTDKLIF.

This clone has only a few counts. TCRdb's protein, taken from a much larger clone, differs from this DNA's translation at residue 10, likely owing to a read error; the protein displayed comes from the DNA. This chain joins TRDV2 and TRDJ1; 7 bases fit TRDD3. V was pared by 0 bases and J by 0 bases, with 12 bases of the junction left unmatched. Germline CDR1 GEAIGNYY, CDR2 EKD. This CDR3 has 18 amino acids. This CDR3 reads CACDTLTGAPLYTDKLIF. CDR3 nucleotides: TGTGCCTGTGACACCCTTACTGGGGCACCGTTGTACACCGATAAACTCATCTTT.

This clone was detected a few times. TCRdb's listed protein matches a much larger clone and diverges from this DNA's translation at residue 6, likely through a read error; the protein shown comes from the DNA. The V gene is TRDV2, the J gene TRDJ1, with 13 bases that match TRDD3. After removal of 0 bases from V and 4 bases from J, the junction contained 10 bases not matched to a gene. Germline V gene sequence: CDR1 GEAIGNYY, CDR2 EKD. CDR3 length: 18 amino acids. The CDR3 loop reads CACDTVLLGDTRHDKLIF. The CDR3 DNA reads as TGTGCCTGTGACACCGTACTACTGGGGGATACGCGGCACGATAAACTCATCTTT.

This clone was observed a few times. A far larger clone is only one base removed, so a read error is likely. Other DNA variants within this sample encode the same CDR3. The chain links TRDV2 to TRDJ1; D perhaps matches TRDD3 (6 bases). CDR1 and CDR2 from the germline V gene are GEAIGNYY and EKD. CDR3 size: 21 residues. The CDR3: CACDTVFRGGDPDLYTDKLIF. CDR3 sequence (DNA): TGTGCCTGCGACACCGTGTTCAGGGGGGGAGACCCCGATCTCTACACCGATAAACTCATCTTT.

Comments on this clone: The TCRdb protein, from a much larger clone, departs from this DNA's translation at residue 8, likely by read error; the protein shown derives from the DNA. V usage is TRAV29/DV5 and J usage is TRDJ1; a possible D gene is TRDD3 (5 bases). The CDR3 is 17 amino acids. Trimming left V 0 bases short and J 1 base short, with 19 bases between. CDR1 and CDR2 from the germline V gene are NSMFDY and ISSIKDK. This CDR3 reads CAASADRAGLGTDKLIF. CDR3 coding DNA: TGTGCAGCAAGCGCCGACCGTGCGGGATTAGGCACCGATAAACTCATCTTT.

With regard to this clone: With a far larger clone one base away, a read error is the likely cause. In the same sample, other DNA sequences code for this CDR3. This chain links TRAV29/DV5 with TRDJ1; 8 bases are a match to TRDD3. CDR1 and CDR2 from the germline V gene are NSMFDY and ISSIKDK. The CDR3 spans 17 residues. V gave up 0 bases and J gave up 1 base; unmatched junction bases: 11. The CDR3 spells CAASADRGGLGTDKLIF. The CDR3 nucleotides read TGTGCAGCAAGCGCCGATCGTGGGGGATTAGGCACCGATAAACTCATCTTT.

This clone was detected a few times. An end of the junction does not agree with germline; a read error may underlie this. The sample contains more than one DNA sequence encoding this CDR3. V gene TRDV1 combines with J gene TRDJ1; 12 nucleotides match TRDD3. The germline V gene has CDR1 TSWWSYY and CDR2 QGS. The CDR3 has 27 residues. CDR3 nucleotide sequence: TGTGCTCTTGGCCCCCGAGGGGTCGGCCTTCCTAAGCCCGAGGTACTGGGGGATACCGGGTACACCGATAAGCTCATCTTT. It encodes CALGPRGVGLPKPEVLGDTGYTDKLIF.

By share, this clone counts as large. The rearrangement uses TRDV1 and TRDJ1; tentatively, D is TRDD3 (6 bases). From germline, CDR1 is TSWWSYY and CDR2 QGS. This CDR3 comprises 16 residues. Trimming took 5 bases from V and 0 from J, leaving 16 bases between them. The DNA of the CDR3 is TGTGCTCTTGGGCATTACTGGGAACTGTACACCGATAAACTCATCTTT. This codes for CALGHYWELYTDKLIF.

This clone was seen a few times. A far larger clone differs by one base, so this is likely a read error. This CDR3 is also generated by other DNA sequences in the sample. The rearrangement uses TRDV1 and TRDJ1; D is unresolved. Germline values: CDR1 TSWWSYY, CDR2 QGS. This CDR3 is 12 amino acids long. The CDR3 bases are TGTGCCCTTGGAGACCTAGAGTGTGGACTCATCTTT. Protein product: CALGDLECGLIF.

This clone has more than one count but fewer than ten. TCRdb's protein, taken from a much larger clone, differs from this DNA's translation at residue 23, likely owing to a read error; the protein displayed comes from the DNA. The CDR3 loop is CALGELRGGGLHGATAGNTDKLTF. In nucleotides, the CDR3 is TGTGCTCTTGGGGAACTACGGGGCGGGGGTCTGCATGGGGCTACCGCTGGAAACACCGATAAACTCACCTTT. The rearrangement uses TRDV1 and TRDJ1; D is possibly TRDD3 (5 bases). The germline V gene encodes CDR1 TSWWSYY and CDR2 QGS. CDR3 length equals 24 residues.